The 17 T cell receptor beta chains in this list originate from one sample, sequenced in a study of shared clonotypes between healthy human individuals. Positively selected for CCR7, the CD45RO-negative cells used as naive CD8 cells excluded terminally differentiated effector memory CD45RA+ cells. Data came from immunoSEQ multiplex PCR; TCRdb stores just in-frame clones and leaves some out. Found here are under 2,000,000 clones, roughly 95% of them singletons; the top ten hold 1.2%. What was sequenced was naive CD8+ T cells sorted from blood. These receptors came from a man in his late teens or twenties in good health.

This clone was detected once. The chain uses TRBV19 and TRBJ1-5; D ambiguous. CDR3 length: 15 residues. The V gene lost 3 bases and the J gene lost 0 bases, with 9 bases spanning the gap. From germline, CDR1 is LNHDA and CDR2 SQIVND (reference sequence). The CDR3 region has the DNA TGTGCCAGTAGTATGGTGGCGGCTAGCAATCAGCCCCAGCATTTT. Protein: CASSMVAASNQPQHF.

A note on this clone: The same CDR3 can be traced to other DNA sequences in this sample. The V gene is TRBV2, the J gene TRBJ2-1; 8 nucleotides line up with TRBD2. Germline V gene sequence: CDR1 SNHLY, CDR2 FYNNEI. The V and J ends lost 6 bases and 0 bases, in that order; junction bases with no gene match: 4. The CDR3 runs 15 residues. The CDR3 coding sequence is TGTGCCAGCAGGTTAGCGGGGAGCTCCTACAATGAGCAGTTCTTC. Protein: CASRLAGSSYNEQFF.

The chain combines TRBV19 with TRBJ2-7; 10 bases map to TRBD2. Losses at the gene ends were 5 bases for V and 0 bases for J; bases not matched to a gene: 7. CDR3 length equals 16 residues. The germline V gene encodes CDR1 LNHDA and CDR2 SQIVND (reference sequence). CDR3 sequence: CASSLMASGSSYEQYF. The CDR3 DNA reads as TGTGCCAGTAGTCTAATGGCTAGCGGGAGCTCCTACGAGCAGTACTTC.

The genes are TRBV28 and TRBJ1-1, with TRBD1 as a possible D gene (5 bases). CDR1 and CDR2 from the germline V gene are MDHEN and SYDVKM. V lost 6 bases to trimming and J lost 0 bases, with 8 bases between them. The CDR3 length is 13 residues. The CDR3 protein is CASSRQMNTEAFF. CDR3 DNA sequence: TGTGCCAGCAGCCGACAGATGAACACTGAAGCTTTCTTT.

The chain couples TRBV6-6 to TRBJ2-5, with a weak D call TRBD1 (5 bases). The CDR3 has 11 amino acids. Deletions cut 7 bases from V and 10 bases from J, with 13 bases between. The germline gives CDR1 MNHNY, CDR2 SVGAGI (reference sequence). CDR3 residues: CASTAGFDQYF. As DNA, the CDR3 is TGTGCCAGCACTGCAGGGTTTGACCAGTACTTC.

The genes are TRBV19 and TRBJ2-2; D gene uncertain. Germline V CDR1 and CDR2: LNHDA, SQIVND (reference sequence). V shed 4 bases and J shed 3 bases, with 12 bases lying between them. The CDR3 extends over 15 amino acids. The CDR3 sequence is CASSTQDPYTGELFF. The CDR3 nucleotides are TGTGCCAGTAGTACCCAGGACCCATACACCGGGGAGCTGTTTTTT.

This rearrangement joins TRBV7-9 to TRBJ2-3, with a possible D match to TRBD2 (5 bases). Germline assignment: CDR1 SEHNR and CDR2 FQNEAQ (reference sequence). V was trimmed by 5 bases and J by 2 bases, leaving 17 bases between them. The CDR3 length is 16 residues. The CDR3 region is CASSRESGIVTDTQYF. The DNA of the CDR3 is TGTGCCAGCAGCCGCGAATCCGGGATAGTCACAGATACGCAGTATTTT.

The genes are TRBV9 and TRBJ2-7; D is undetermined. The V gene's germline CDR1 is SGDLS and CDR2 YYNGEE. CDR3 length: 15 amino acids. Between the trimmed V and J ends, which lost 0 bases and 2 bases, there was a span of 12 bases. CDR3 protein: CASSVGVADTYEQYF. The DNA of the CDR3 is TGTGCCAGCAGCGTAGGAGTAGCTGATACCTACGAGCAGTACTTC.

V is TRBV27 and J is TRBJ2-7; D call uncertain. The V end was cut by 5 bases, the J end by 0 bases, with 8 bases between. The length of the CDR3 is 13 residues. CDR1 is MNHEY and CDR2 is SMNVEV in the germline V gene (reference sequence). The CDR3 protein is CASSPQSSYEQYF. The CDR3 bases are TGTGCCAGCAGTCCTCAGAGCTCCTACGAGCAGTACTTC.

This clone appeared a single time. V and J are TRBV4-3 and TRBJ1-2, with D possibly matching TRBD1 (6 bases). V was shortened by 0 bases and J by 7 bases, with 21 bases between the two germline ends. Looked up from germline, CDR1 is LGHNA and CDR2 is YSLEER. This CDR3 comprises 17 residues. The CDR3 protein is CASSQDRGGAGGSGYTF. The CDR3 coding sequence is TGCGCCAGCAGCCAAGATAGGGGGGGGGCAGGTGGCTCTGGCTACACCTTC.

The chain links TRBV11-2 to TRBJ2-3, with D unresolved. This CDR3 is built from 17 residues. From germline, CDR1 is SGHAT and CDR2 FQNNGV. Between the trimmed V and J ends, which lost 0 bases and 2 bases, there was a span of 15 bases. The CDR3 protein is CASSLDADDSITDTQYF. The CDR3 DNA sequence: TGTGCCAGCAGCTTAGACGCCGACGACTCGATCACAGATACGCAGTATTTT.

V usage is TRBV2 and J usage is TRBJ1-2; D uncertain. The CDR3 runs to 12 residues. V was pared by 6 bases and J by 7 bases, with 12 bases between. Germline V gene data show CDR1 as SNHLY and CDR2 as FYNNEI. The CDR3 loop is CASSAMVSGYTF. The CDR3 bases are TGTGCCAGCAGCGCCATGGTTAGTGGCTACACCTTC.

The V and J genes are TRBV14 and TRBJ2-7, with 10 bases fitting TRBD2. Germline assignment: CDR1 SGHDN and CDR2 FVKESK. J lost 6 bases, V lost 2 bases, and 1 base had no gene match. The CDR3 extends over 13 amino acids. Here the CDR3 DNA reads TGTGCCAGCAGCCAAAGCGGGGGGGCCGAGCAGTACTTC. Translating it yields CASSQSGGAEQYF.

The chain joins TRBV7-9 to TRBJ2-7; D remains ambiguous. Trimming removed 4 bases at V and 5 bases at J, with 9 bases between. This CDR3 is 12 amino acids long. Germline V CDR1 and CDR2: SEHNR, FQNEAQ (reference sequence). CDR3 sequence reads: CASSSRVDEQYF. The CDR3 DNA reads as TGTGCCAGCAGCTCAAGGGTGGACGAGCAGTACTTC. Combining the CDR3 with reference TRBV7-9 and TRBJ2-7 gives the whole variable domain DTGVSQNPRHKITKRGQNVTFRCDPISEHNRLYWYRQTLGQGPEFLTYFQNEAQLEKSRLLSDRFSAERPKGSFSTLEIQRTEQGDSAMYLCASSSRVDEQYFGPGTRLTVT.

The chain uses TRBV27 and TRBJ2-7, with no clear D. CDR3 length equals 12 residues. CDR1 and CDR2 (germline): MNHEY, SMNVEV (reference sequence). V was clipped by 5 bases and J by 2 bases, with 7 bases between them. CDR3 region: CASSHDTYEQYF. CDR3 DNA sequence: TGTGCCAGCAGTCACGATACCTACGAGCAGTACTTC.

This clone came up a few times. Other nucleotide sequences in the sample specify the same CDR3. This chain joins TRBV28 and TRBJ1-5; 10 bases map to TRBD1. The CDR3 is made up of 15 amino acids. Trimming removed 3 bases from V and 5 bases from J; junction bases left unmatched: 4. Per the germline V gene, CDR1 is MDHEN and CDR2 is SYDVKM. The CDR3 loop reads CASSFRDRGHQPQHF. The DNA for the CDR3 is TGTGCCAGCAGTTTCCGGGACAGGGGACATCAGCCCCAGCATTTT.

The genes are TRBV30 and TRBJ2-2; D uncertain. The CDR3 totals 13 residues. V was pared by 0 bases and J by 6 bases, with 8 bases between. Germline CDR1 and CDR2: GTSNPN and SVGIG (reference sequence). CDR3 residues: CAWSVALPGELFF. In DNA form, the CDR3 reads TGTGCCTGGAGTGTAGCACTTCCCGGGGAGCTGTTTTTT.